This TCR beta chain was captured in a study of blood T cell repertoires in COVID-19. Background on the study: From the United States, Italy and Spain came samples of acute and convalescent COVID-19. From T cells, B-cell-depleted T cells, or PBMCs came the material, which was cDNA or gDNA.

In the authors' workflow: Nucleated cell number was recorded as an estimate derived from reference gene primer amplification. Produced via immunoSEQ multiplex PCR; TCRdb's table is partial and in-frame only. The V and J calls and clone size were taken over from that table, and D and trimming were inferred from the DNA. This sample has fewer than 300,000 clones, with under 90% found just once. V was trimmed by 4 bases and J by 2 bases, leaving 13 bases between them. This CDR3 contains 14 residues. Germline V gene sequence: CDR1 SGHDT, CDR2 YYEEEE. Sample: peripheral blood. This rearrangement joins TRBV5-6 to TRBJ2-7; tentatively, D is TRBD2 (5 bases). The clonotype originates from a woman between 18 and 30 years old with acute or convalescent COVID-19. Here the CDR3 DNA reads TGTGCCAGCAGCGAGGGTACTATTACCTACGAGCAGTACTTC. This translates into CASSEGTITYEQYF.